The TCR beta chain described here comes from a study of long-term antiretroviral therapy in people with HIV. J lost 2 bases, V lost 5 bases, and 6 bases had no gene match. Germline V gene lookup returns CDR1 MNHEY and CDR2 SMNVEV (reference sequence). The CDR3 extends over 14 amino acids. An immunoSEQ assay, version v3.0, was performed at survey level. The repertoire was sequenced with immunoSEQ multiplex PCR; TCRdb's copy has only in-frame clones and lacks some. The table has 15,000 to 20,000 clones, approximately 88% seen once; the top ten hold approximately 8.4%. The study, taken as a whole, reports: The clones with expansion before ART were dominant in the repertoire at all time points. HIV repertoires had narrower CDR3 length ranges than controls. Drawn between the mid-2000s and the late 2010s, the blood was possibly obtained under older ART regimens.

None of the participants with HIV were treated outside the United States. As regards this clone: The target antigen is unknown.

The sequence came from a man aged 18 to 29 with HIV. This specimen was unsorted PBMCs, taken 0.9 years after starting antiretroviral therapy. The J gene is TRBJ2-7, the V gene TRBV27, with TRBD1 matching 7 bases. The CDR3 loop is CASSRRTGAYEQYV. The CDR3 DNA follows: TGTGCCAGCAGTCGCCGGACAGGAGCCTACGAGCAGTACGTC.